This T cell receptor (beta chain) was captured in a study of blood T cell repertoires in COVID-19. Study at large: COVID-19 samples from acute and convalescent phases originated in the United States, Italy and Spain.

Participants were aged roughly 18 to 100 years from 24 US areas. Germline V gene data show CDR1 as LNHDA and CDR2 as SQIVND (reference sequence). The CDR3 has 15 amino acids. The V and J ends lost 6 bases and 5 bases respectively, with 18 bases between them. TCRdb's copy holds only in-frame clones and misses some; the assay was immunoSEQ multiplex PCR. The table lists about 280,000 clones, 90% of them singletons. The sequenced sample consisted of PBMCs or T cells enriched from blood (not recorded which). The clonotype was recovered from a woman younger than 35 with acute COVID-19. The chain carries TRBV19 and TRBJ2-3; D is perhaps TRBD2 (5 bases). CDR3 coding DNA: TGTGCCAGTAGACCTCAGCTAGCTTCGGGAGATACGCAGTATTTT. Encoded protein: CASRPQLASGDTQYF.